Described below is a single T cell receptor (beta chain) sequence and its context. Using immunoSEQ multiplex PCR, the repertoire was profiled, and TCRdb retains in-frame clones only, with some absent. The sample lists roughly 2.1 million clones, about 92% occurring once. Naive CD8 cells lacked CD45RO, underwent positive selection for CCR7 and left out terminally differentiated effector memory CD45RA+ cells. The data derive from a study of shared clonotypes between healthy human individuals. The CDR3 consists of 18 residues. In germline, CDR1 is SEHNR, CDR2 FQNEAQ (reference sequence). Trimming left V 5 bases short and J 3 bases short, with 22 bases between.

Sequencing used naive CD8+ T cells from PBMCs. The sequence was collected from a man aged 18 to 30 in good health. Some clones in this sample may be carry-over from other donors' samples. The rearrangement joins TRBV7-9 to TRBJ1-4, with D possibly matching TRBD1 (6 bases). In DNA form, the CDR3 reads TGTGCCAGCAGCGCCCTAAAGGGGGAATTCACTTCTAATGAAAAACTGTTTTTT. It codes for CASSALKGEFTSNEKLFF.